The clone carrying this T cell receptor (beta chain) came up a few times. Germline lookup yields CDR1 DFQATT and CDR2 SNEGSKA (reference sequence). The CDR3 is made up of 13 amino acids. With 6 bases clipped from V and 2 bases from J, the junction kept 4 bases outside the gene matches. Each CDR3 protein gets one entry after TCRdb re-called the RT-PCR reads with MiXCR. Here the sample spans about 960,000 distinct CDR3 sequences, more than 15% being singletons. This sample was taken from a study of patients and donors after allogeneic stem cell transplantation. This chain uses TRBV20-1 with TRBJ1-5, with 7 bases matching TRBD1. The source is a human donor who was either an allogeneic HSCT recipient or a stem cell or donor lymphocyte infusion donor (not recorded which). It is not recorded whose cells these are; they may come from a transplant donor. The sequencing sample was made of blood, either unsorted or a sorted T cell fraction (not recorded which). The CDR3 here is CSAEGTGNQPQHF. CDR3 in DNA: TGCAGTGCCGAGGGGACAGGCAATCAGCCCCAGCATTTT.